The sequence of this T cell receptor beta chain was determined in a study of blood T cells in healthy people across ages. Broader study findings: Long-lived and aged donors differed, with more naive CD4+ cells and higher diversity in the long-lived.

Isolation recovered at least 6.5 million PBMCs from every sample. With respect to this clonotype: The antigen is unknown.

A second roughly 6 to 11 cycle PCR used barcoded and J-beta primers. TCRdb reanalysed the 5' RACE reads using MiXCR and keeps one entry per CDR3 protein. This sample has hundreds of thousands of distinct CDR3 sequences, with approximately 35% found just once. The source material was blood. The clonotype originates from a man aged 18-30 years in good health.

In DNA form, the CDR3 reads TGCAGCGCAGAACAGGGATCGGGAGAGCAGTACTTC. Translation gives CSAEQGSGEQYF. This rearrangement joins TRBV29-1 to TRBJ2-7; D perhaps matches TRBD1 (6 bases). The CDR3 runs to 12 residues. CDR1 and CDR2 from the germline V gene are SQVTM and ANQGSEA. V lost 7 bases and J lost 7, with 17 bases in between.